The T cell receptor beta chain described here comes from a study of T cell repertoires in cytomegalovirus infection. About the research overall: Well-studied HLA-B-restricted epitopes and recently identified HLA-C-restricted epitopes of CMV were both used in the study. Public TCR beta signatures were indicative of both CMV infection and a matching HLA type. Study-level points and caveats: Ex vivo, HLA-C-restricted CMV-specific TCR beta clonotypes prevailed over the rest of the response.

Germline V gene sequence: CDR1 DFQATT, CDR2 SNEGSKA (reference sequence). The CDR3 runs 12 residues. The germline V and J ends were trimmed by 5 bases and 0 bases, with 5 bases remaining between them. Turning to this clonotype: Its target is not known.

TCRdb analysed the reads with MiXCR anew, one entry per CDR3 protein. Among about 700,000 distinct CDR3 sequences listed, around 30% were seen once. The source of this sequence is a human donor in good health (CMV status not recorded). Some clones in this sample may be carry-over from other donors' samples. The rearrangement joins TRBV20-1 to TRBJ1-5; unclear D gene. Specimen: cultured PBMCs, collected from culture after CMV antigen stimulation. The CDR3 spells CSAQNSNQPQHF. CDR3 nucleotide sequence: TGCAGTGCTCAAAATAGCAATCAGCCCCAGCATTTT.